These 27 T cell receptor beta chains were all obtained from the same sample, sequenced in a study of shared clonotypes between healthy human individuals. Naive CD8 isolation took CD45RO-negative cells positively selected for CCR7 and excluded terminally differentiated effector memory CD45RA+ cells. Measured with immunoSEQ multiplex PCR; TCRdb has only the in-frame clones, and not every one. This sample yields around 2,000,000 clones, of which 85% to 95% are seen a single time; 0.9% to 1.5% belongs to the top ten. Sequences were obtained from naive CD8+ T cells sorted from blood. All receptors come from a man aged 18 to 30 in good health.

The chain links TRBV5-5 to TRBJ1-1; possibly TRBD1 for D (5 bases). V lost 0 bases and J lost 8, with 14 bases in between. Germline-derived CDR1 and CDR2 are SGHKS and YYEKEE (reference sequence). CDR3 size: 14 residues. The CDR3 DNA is TGTGCCAGCAGCTTGGGGGACCTGAGTGGCGAAGCTTTCTTT. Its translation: CASSLGDLSGEAFF.

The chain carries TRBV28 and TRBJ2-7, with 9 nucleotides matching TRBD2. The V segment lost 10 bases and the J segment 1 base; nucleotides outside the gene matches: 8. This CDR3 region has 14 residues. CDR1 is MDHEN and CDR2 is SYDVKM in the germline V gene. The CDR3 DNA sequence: TGTGCCATCAGAAAGCGGGGGGAATCCTACGAGCAGTACTTC. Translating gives CAIRKRGESYEQYF.

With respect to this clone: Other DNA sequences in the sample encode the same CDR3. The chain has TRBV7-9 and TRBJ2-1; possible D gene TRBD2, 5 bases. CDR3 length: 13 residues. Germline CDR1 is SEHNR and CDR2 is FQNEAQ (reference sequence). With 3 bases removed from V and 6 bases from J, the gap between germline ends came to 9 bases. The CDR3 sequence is CASSFPSSNEQFF. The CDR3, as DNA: TGTGCCAGCAGCTTCCCTAGCAGCAATGAGCAGTTCTTC.

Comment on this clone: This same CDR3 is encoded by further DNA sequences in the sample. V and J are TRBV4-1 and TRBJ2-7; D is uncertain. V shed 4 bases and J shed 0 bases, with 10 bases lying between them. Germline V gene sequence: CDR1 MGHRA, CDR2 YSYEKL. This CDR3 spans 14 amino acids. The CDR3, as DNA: TGCGCCAGCAGCCCCCGGACGGACTCCTACGAGCAGTACTTC. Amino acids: CASSPRTDSYEQYF.

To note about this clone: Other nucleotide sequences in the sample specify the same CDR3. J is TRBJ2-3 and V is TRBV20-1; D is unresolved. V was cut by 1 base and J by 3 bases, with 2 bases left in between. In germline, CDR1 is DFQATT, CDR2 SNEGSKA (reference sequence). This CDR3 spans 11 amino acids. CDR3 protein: CSARVTDTQYF. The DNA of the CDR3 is TGCAGTGCTAGAGTTACAGATACGCAGTATTTT.

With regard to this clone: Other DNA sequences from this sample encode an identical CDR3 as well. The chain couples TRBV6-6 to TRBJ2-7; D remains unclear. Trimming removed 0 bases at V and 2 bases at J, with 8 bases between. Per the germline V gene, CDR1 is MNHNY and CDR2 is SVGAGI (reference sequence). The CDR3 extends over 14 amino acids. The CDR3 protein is CASSYSSGTYEQYF. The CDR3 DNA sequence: TGTGCCAGCAGTTACTCGTCGGGCACCTACGAGCAGTACTTC.

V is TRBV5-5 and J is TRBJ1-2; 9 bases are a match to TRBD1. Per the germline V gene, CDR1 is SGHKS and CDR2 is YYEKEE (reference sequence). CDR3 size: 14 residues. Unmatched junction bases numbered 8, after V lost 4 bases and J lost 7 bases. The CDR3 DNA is TGTGCCAGCAGCGGCACACAGGGGGCGGTTGGCTACACCTTC. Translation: CASSGTQGAVGYTF.

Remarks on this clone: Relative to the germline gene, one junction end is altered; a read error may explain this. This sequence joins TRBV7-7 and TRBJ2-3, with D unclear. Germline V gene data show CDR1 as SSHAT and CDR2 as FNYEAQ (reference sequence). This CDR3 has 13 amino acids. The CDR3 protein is CASSFSLPDTQYF. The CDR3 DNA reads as TGTGCTAGCAGCTTCTCTCTCCCAGATACGCAGTATTTT.

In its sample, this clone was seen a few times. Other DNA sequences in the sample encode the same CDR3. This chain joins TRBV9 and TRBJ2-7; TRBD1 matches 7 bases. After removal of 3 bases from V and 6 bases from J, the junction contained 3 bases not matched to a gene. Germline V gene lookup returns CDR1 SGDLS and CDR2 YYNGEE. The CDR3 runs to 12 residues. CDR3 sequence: CASSGQGSEQYF. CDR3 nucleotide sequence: TGTGCCAGCAGCGGACAGGGTTCCGAGCAGTACTTC.

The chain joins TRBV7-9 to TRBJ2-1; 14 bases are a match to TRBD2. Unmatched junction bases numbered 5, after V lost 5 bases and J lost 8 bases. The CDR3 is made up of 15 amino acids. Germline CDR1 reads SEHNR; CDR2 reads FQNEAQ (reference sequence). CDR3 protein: CASSPAGLAGDEQFF. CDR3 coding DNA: TGTGCCAGCAGCCCCGCGGGACTAGCGGGAGATGAGCAGTTCTTC.

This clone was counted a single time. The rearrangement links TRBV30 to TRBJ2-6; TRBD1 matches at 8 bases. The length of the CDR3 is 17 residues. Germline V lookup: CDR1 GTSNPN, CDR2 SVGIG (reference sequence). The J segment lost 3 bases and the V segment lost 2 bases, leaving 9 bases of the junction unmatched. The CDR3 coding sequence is TGTGCCTGGAGTCTTCGGCAGGGGGCGGGTGGGGCCAACGTCCTGACTTTC. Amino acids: CAWSLRQGAGGANVLTF.

As DNA, the CDR3 is TGTGCCAGCAGCGTAGCCAGAGCCCGCACAGATACGCAGTATTTT. Protein sequence: CASSVARARTDTQYF. This chain links TRBV11-2 with TRBJ2-3, with D hard to call. V lost 5 bases, J lost 1 base, and 13 bases lay in between. The CDR3 length is 15 residues. CDR1 is SGHAT and CDR2 is FQNNGV in the germline V gene.

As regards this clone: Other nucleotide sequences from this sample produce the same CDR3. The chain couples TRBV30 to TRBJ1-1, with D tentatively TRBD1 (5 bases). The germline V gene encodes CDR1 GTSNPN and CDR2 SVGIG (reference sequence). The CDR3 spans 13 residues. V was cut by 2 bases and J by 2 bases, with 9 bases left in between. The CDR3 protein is CAWSPGTNTEAFF. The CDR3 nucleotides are TGTGCCTGGAGTCCCGGGACTAACACTGAAGCTTTCTTT.

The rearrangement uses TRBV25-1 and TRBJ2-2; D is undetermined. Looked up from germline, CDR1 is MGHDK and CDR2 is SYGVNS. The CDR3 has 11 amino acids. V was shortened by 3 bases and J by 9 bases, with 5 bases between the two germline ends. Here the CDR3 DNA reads TGTGCCAGCAGTGAGGTAAGGGAGCTGTTTTTT. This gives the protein CASSEVRELFF.

In DNA, the CDR3 is TGTGCCAGCAGCCCCGGGGGCTACACAGATACGCAGTATTTT. It encodes CASSPGGYTDTQYF. This chain uses TRBV7-3 with TRBJ2-3, with D perhaps given as TRBD1 or TRBD2 (6 bases each). The CDR3 contains 14 residues. The germline V gene encodes CDR1 SGHTA and CDR2 FQGTGA. Trimming stripped 5 bases from V and 2 bases from J, with 11 bases between. Drawing the rest from reference TRBV7-3 and TRBJ2-3, the complete variable domain is GAGVSQTPSNKVTEKGKYVELRCDPISGHTALYWYRQSLGQGPEFLIYFQGTGAADDSGLPNDRFFAVRPEGSVSTLKIQRTERGDSAVYLCASSPGGYTDTQYFGPGTRLTVL.

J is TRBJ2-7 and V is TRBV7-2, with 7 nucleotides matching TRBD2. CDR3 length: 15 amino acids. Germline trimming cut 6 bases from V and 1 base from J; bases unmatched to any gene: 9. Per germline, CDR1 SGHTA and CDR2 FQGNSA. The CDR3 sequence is CASSVRASGSYEQYF. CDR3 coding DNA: TGTGCCAGCAGTGTCCGGGCTAGCGGATCCTACGAGCAGTACTTC.

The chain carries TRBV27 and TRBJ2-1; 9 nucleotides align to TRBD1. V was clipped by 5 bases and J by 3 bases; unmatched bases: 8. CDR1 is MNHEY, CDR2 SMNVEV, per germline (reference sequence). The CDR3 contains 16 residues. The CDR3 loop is CASSTTGTGLYNEQFF. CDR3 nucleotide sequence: TGTGCCAGCAGTACGACCGGGACAGGGCTCTACAATGAGCAGTTCTTC.

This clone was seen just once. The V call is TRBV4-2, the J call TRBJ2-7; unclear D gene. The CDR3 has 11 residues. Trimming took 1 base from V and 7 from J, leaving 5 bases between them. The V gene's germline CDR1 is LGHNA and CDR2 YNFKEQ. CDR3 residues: CASSQGEEQYF. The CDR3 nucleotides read TGTGCCAGCAGCCAAGGCGAGGAGCAGTACTTC.

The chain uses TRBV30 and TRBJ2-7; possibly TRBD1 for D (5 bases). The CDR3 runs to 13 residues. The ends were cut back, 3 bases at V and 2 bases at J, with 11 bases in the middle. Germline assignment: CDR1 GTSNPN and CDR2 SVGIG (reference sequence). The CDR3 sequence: CAWRLTDTYEQYF. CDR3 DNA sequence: TGTGCCTGGAGACTGACAGACACCTACGAGCAGTACTTC.

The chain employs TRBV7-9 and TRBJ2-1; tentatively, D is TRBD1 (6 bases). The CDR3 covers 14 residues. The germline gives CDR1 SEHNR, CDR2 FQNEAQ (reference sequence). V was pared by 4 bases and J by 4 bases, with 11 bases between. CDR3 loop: CASSYEGQYNEQFF. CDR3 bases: TGTGCCAGCAGCTACGAAGGACAGTACAATGAGCAGTTCTTC.

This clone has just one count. For the CDR3, the DNA is TGTGCCAGCTCACCACCCCTCAGCCCCCCAGAGACCCAGTACTTC. This codes for CASSPPLSPPETQYF. V usage is TRBV18 and J usage is TRBJ2-5; D remains ambiguous. Germline lookup yields CDR1 KGHSH and CDR2 LQKENI. The CDR3 runs to 15 residues. V gave up 0 bases and J gave up 4 bases, with 12 bases separating them.

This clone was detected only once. The CDR3 DNA follows: TGTGCCAGCAGCGCCGGGACAGCCATCCTCTCTGGAAACACCATATATTTT. Protein: CASSAGTAILSGNTIYF. This sequence joins TRBV2 and TRBJ1-3; TRBD1 matches at 7 bases. The CDR3 consists of 17 residues. The J segment lost 0 bases and the V segment lost 6 bases, leaving 11 bases of the junction unmatched. Looked up from germline, CDR1 is SNHLY and CDR2 is FYNNEI.

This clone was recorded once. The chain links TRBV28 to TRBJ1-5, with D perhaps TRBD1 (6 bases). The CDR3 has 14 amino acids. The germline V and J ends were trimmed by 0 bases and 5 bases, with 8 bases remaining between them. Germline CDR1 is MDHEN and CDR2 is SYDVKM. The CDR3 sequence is CASSLWGGYQPQHF. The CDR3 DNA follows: TGTGCCAGCAGTTTATGGGGGGGCTATCAGCCCCAGCATTTT.

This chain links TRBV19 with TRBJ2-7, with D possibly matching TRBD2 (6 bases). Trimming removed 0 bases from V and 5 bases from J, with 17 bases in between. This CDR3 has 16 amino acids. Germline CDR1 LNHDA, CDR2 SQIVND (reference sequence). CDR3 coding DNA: TGTGCCAGTAGTATAGATCTGGAGGGTTCGAGGGACGAGCAGTACTTC. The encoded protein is CASSIDLEGSRDEQYF.

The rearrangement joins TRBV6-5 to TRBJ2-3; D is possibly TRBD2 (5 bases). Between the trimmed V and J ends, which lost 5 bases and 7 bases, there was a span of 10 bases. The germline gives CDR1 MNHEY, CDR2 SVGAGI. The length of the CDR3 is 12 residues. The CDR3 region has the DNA TGTGCCAGCAGTAGCTCGGGAAATACGCAGTATTTT. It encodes CASSSSGNTQYF.

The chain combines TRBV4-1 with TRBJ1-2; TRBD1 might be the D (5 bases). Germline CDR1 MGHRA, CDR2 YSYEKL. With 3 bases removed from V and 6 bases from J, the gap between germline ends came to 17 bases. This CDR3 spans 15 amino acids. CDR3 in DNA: TGCGCCAGCAGCCATCGTCGATCAGGGCGGGATGGCTACACCTTC. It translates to CASSHRRSGRDGYTF.

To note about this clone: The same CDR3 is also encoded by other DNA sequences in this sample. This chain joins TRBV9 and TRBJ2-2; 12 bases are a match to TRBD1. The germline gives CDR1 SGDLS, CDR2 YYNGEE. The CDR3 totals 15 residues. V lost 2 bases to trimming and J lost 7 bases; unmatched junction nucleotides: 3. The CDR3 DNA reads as TGTGCCAGCAGCGTGGGGACAGGGGGCGTCGGGGAGCTGTTTTTT. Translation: CASSVGTGGVGELFF. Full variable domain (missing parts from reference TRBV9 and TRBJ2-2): DSGVTQTPKHLITATGQRVTLRCSPRSGDLSVYWYQQSLDQGLQFLIQYYNGEERAKGNILERFSAQQFPDLHSELNLSSLELGDSALYFCASSVGTGGVGELFFGEGSRLTVL.